These T cell receptor beta chains were read from a single sample in a study of T cells in Graves' hyperthyroidism and ophthalmopathy. TCRdb reanalysed the multiplex PCR reads using MiXCR and keeps one entry per CDR3 protein. The table lists 650,000 to 850,000 distinct CDR3 sequences, about 17% of them singletons. The sample was blood. These receptors all come from a woman aged 50 to 65 with Graves' hyperthyroidism that later progressed to Graves' ophthalmopathy. CDR3s include the opening cysteine and the closing phenylalanine or tryptophan.

>TRBV20-1|TRBJ2-7
CSARRVLYYEQYF
>TRBV6-1|TRBJ1-4
CASRTGSREKLFF
>TRBV9|TRBJ1-4
CASSVGSALIEKLFF
>TRBV6-1|TRBJ1-1
CASSYMTVDGTEAFF
>TRBV6-1|TRBJ1-5
CASRPDRVDQPQHF
>TRBV2|TRBJ2-3
CASRRQIISTDTQYF
>TRBV14|TRBJ1-5
CASTEPLTRSNQPQHF
>TRBV9|TRBJ2-1
CASSYRIGGAVNEQFF
>TRBV19|TRBJ1-1
CASGQLEAFF
>TRBV12-3/TRBV12-4|TRBJ1-2
CASSLTVRLNYGYTF
>TRBV11-1|TRBJ2-2
CASSLVRVAGELFF
>TRBV2|TRBJ2-3
CASRLGQDTQYF
>TRBV2|TRBJ2-7
CASSEGQGPWEQYF
>TRBV9|TRBJ1-2
CASSALLGGGDYGYTF
>TRBV27|TRBJ2-3
CASSLGGQGANTQYF
>TRBV6-1|TRBJ1-6
CASSLDRGGNSPLHF
>TRBV28|TRBJ2-5
CASSLLAGGPEYF
>TRBV12-3/TRBV12-4|TRBJ2-3
CASSRAGQGTDTQYF
>TRBV30|TRBJ2-5
CAWSVLAGGLITETQYF
>TRBV6-1|TRBJ2-4
CASSDLSGPPGNIQYF
>TRBV12-3/TRBV12-4|TRBJ1-3
CASSFRTHSGNTIYF
>TRBV18|TRBJ2-5
CASSPLRIQETQYF
>TRBV3-1|TRBJ1-2
CASSDLDKYYGYTF